Below are 17 T cell receptor beta chains sequenced from a single sample in a study of blood T cell repertoires in COVID-19. Generated by immunoSEQ multiplex PCR, the TCRdb table keeps only in-frame clones and is missing some. This sample has 400,000 to 450,000 clones; approximately 90% occur once, and the top ten carry roughly 0.76%. The sample comprised peripheral blood. These receptors were taken from a man younger than 30 with COVID-19, enrolled during active disease.

In its sample, this clone was seen a few times. The gene calls are TRBV18 and TRBJ1-1; D might be TRBD1 (5 bases). CDR1 and CDR2 (germline): KGHSH, LQKENI. Trimming shortened V by 1 base and J by 1 base, and 10 bases separated the two germline ends. The CDR3 covers 15 residues. DNA of the CDR3: TGTGCCAGCTCACCACATAACGGGGGGAACACTGAAGCTTTCTTT. As protein: CASSPHNGGNTEAFF. Full variable domain (rest looked up from reference TRBV18 and TRBJ1-1): NAGVMQNPRHLVRRRGQEARLRCSPMKGHSHVYWYRQLPEEGLKFMVYLQKENIIDESGMPKERFSAEFPKEGPSILRIQQVVRGDSAAYFCASSPHNGGNTEAFFGQGTRLTVV.

The chain couples TRBV4-2 to TRBJ2-1; 12 nucleotides agree with TRBD1. Germline V CDR1 and CDR2: LGHNA, YNFKEQ. The CDR3 extends over 15 amino acids. The junction had 5 bases not matched to a gene; V was cut back by 2 bases and J by 9 bases. The DNA for the CDR3 is TGTGCCAGCAGCCAAAGGGACAGGGGGCAGGGTGAGCAGTTCTTC. Protein product: CASSQRDRGQGEQFF.

The CDR3 reads CASSLAGDGTYEQYF. In nucleotides, the CDR3 is TGCGCCAGCAGCTTGGCCGGCGATGGGACTTACGAGCAGTACTTC. The rearrangement links TRBV5-1 to TRBJ2-7; D is perhaps TRBD2 (6 bases). The ends were cut back, 0 bases at V and 4 bases at J, with 14 bases in the middle. Per germline, CDR1 SGHRS and CDR2 YFSETQ. CDR3 size: 15 residues. The entire variable domain, with the rest obtained from reference TRBV5-1 and TRBJ2-7, is as follows: KAGVTQTPRYLIKTRGQQVTLSCSPISGHRSVSWYQQTPGQGLQFLFEYFSETQRNKGNFPGRFSGRQFSNSRSEMNVSTLELGDSALYLCASSLAGDGTYEQYFGPGTRLTVT.

This clone has a handful of counts. CDR3 nucleotides: TGTGCCAGCTATTGGACAGGATATGGCTACACCTTC. Protein sequence: CASYWTGYGYTF. The rearrangement links TRBV6-6 to TRBJ1-2; TRBD1 agrees at 7 bases. The CDR3 is 12 residues long. Per the germline V gene, CDR1 is MNHNY and CDR2 is SVGAGI (reference sequence). Trimming cost V 8 bases and J 5 bases; bases outside gene matches: 5.

This chain uses TRBV3-1 (or the pseudogene TRBV3-2) with TRBJ1-2; 7 bases agree with TRBD1. V was pared by 1 base and J by 3 bases, with 8 bases of the junction left unmatched. The CDR3 is made up of 16 amino acids. The germline CDR1 and CDR2 sequences are LGHDT and YNNKEL (reference sequence). CDR3 residues: CASSQVRKGADYGYTF. The DNA of the CDR3 is TGTGCCAGCAGCCAAGTCCGGAAGGGGGCCGACTATGGCTACACCTTC.

J is TRBJ1-1 and V is TRBV11-2, with D possibly TRBD1 on 5 matching bases. V lost 1 base and J lost 0, with 15 bases in between. The germline CDR1 and CDR2 sequences are SGHAT and FQNNGV. The CDR3 spans 17 residues. As DNA, the CDR3 is TGTGCCAGCAGCTTAGGGCGGGGCCAGCCGATGAACACTGAAGCTTTCTTT. Protein sequence: CASSLGRGQPMNTEAFF.

This sequence joins TRBV29-1 and TRBJ2-3; TRBD2 might be the D (6 bases). There are 15 residues in the CDR3. Germline loops: CDR1 SQVTM, CDR2 ANQGSEA. V shed 3 bases and J shed 4 bases, with 17 bases lying between them. The CDR3 bases are TGCAGCGTTGATTGGGGGACTCTTTCAGCAGATACGCAGTATTTT. This encodes CSVDWGTLSADTQYF.

The chain has TRBV19 and TRBJ2-7; D possibly corresponds to TRBD2 (6 bases). CDR3 size: 11 residues. The V gene's germline CDR1 is LNHDA and CDR2 SQIVND (reference sequence). Trimming shortened V by 10 bases and J by 4 bases, and 11 bases separated the two germline ends. The CDR3 sequence is CATGTWYEQYF. The CDR3 DNA sequence: TGTGCCACCGGGACTTGGTACGAGCAGTACTTC.

Regarding this clone: The sample has other DNA sequences that encode this CDR3 too. V usage is TRBV5-1 and J usage is TRBJ1-3; TRBD1 matches at 7 bases. Germline CDR1 reads SGHRS; CDR2 reads YFSETQ. J lost 0 bases, V lost 2 bases, and 2 bases had no gene match. CDR3 length equals 15 residues. The CDR3 loop is CASSLQGSSGNTIYF. In DNA form, the CDR3 reads TGCGCCAGCAGCTTACAGGGGAGCTCTGGAAACACCATATATTTT. The full variable domain, its missing parts supplied by reference TRBV5-1 and TRBJ1-3, is KAGVTQTPRYLIKTRGQQVTLSCSPISGHRSVSWYQQTPGQGLQFLFEYFSETQRNKGNFPGRFSGRQFSNSRSEMNVSTLELGDSALYLCASSLQGSSGNTIYFGEGSWLTVV.

This chain connects TRBV10-2 to TRBJ1-2; D ambiguous. Germline assignment: CDR1 WSHSY and CDR2 SAAADI. The CDR3 length is 15 residues. Deletions cut 4 bases from V and 8 bases from J, with 20 bases between. CDR3: CASSALGSPGSGYTF. CDR3 nucleotides: TGCGCCAGCAGTGCGTTGGGAAGTCCGGGGTCCGGCTACACCTTC.

The rearrangement links TRBV3-1 (or the pseudogene TRBV3-2) to TRBJ1-1; a weak D match, TRBD1 (5 bases). This CDR3 spans 14 amino acids. The V and J ends lost 2 bases and 2 bases respectively, with 9 bases between them. The germline V gene encodes CDR1 LGHDT and CDR2 YNNKEL (reference sequence). DNA of the CDR3: TGTGCCAGCAGCCAATTAGGGGTAAACACTGAAGCTTTCTTT. Translated: CASSQLGVNTEAFF.

V gene TRBV4-2 combines with J gene TRBJ1-2, with 7 bases aligning to TRBD1. The germline gives CDR1 LGHNA, CDR2 YNFKEQ. This CDR3 has 15 residues. The V and J ends lost 1 base and 4 bases, in that order; junction bases with no gene match: 6. The CDR3 DNA is TGTGCCAGCAGCCAAGGGGCAGGGGGATCCTATGGCTACACCTTC. Protein sequence: CASSQGAGGSYGYTF.

The chain links TRBV19 to TRBJ2-2; D unresolved. Germline V CDR1 and CDR2: LNHDA, SQIVND (reference sequence). The CDR3 consists of 15 residues. The V and J ends lost 3 bases and 2 bases respectively, with 10 bases between them. The CDR3 bases are TGTGCCAGTAGTATCGGCGGCCAAAACACCGGGGAGCTGTTTTTT. It is translated as CASSIGGQNTGELFF.

V and J are TRBV21-1 and TRBJ1-6; the table calls TRBD1, which could not be checked here. TRBV21-1 corresponds to a pseudogene. CDR3 size: 18 residues. Here the CDR3 DNA reads TGTGCCAGCAGCTCAAGGACAGGGTCGGTCAGGAATTCTAGGGGCCCTCACTTT. Its protein is CASSSRTGSVRNSRGPHF.

This chain uses TRBV7-9 with TRBJ2-3, with TRBD1 as a possible D gene (6 bases). The germline V gene has CDR1 SEHNR and CDR2 FQNEAQ (reference sequence). CDR3 length equals 15 residues. The germline V and J ends were trimmed by 5 bases and 7 bases, with 19 bases remaining between them. CDR3 nucleotides: TGTGCCAGCAGCCCCGCGTGGACAGCCCTTAATACGCAGTATTTT. It is translated as CASSPAWTALNTQYF.

The gene calls are TRBV30 and TRBJ1-2; TRBD1 matches 7 bases. CDR3 size: 16 residues. Germline CDR1 reads GTSNPN; CDR2 reads SVGIG (reference sequence). V lost 6 bases, J lost 6 bases, and 19 bases stayed unmatched. DNA for the CDR3: TGTGCCTGCACCGGAGGGGGCAAGAGGATAGTGGATGGCTACACCTTC. Its translation is CACTGGGKRIVDGYTF.

This chain uses TRBV12-5 with TRBJ1-5; D is ambiguous. The CDR3 covers 13 residues. The V gene lost 6 bases and the J gene lost 6 bases, with 12 bases spanning the gap. CDR1 and CDR2 from the germline V gene are LGHNT and FRNRAP. CDR3: CASGLGLRQPQHF. In DNA, the CDR3 is TGTGCTAGTGGCTTAGGACTACGTCAGCCCCAGCATTTT.